These 9 T cell receptor beta chains originate from one sample sequenced in a study of the immune and genomic landscape of osteosarcoma. The assay was immunoSEQ multiplex PCR, and TCRdb's table has in-frame clones only and misses some. This sample has approximately 720 clones, with more than 75% found just once. Source material: tumor tissue from a local recurrence in the calf muscle. The receptor source for this set is a woman between 55 and 75 years old with osteosarcoma.

This clone appeared once. The chain recombines TRBV29-1 with TRBJ2-5, with 8 bases fitting TRBD1. The germline V gene encodes CDR1 SQVTM and CDR2 ANQGSEA. Trimming removed 6 bases from V and 5 bases from J; junction bases left unmatched: 14. CDR3 length: 15 residues. In DNA form, the CDR3 reads TGCAGCGTCGATATCCAGGGGGCGATTGGGGAGACCCAGTACTTC. Encoded protein: CSVDIQGAIGETQYF.

V usage is TRBV30 and J usage is TRBJ1-1; a weak D match, TRBD1 (5 bases). CDR1 and CDR2 from the germline V gene are GTSNPN and SVGIG (reference sequence). The CDR3 length is 15 residues. V was trimmed by 2 bases and J by 4 bases, leaving 17 bases between them. The CDR3: CAWSFDAGGATEAFF. The CDR3, as DNA: TGTGCCTGGAGTTTCGACGCGGGGGGTGCCACTGAAGCTTTCTTT.

V usage is TRBV9 and J usage is TRBJ2-1; 9 bases map to TRBD1. Trimming removed 7 bases from V and 6 bases from J; junction bases left unmatched: 11. The CDR3 is 15 residues long. The V gene's germline CDR1 is SGDLS and CDR2 YYNGEE. CDR3 bases: TGTGCCAGCGGGAAATGGGGACAGGGTCCCAATGAGCAGTTCTTC. Amino acids: CASGKWGQGPNEQFF. Full variable domain (rest looked up from reference TRBV9 and TRBJ2-1): DSGVTQTPKHLITATGQRVTLRCSPRSGDLSVYWYQQSLDQGLQFLIQYYNGEERAKGNILERFSAQQFPDLHSELNLSSLELGDSALYFCASGKWGQGPNEQFFGPGTRLTVL.

The V gene is TRBV10-1, the J gene TRBJ2-1; 12 bases fit TRBD2. J gave up 8 bases and V 3 bases, and 8 bases lay outside the gene matches. The CDR3 has 16 amino acids. Germline V CDR1 and CDR2: WNHNN, SYGVQD (reference sequence). DNA for the CDR3: TGCGCCAGCAGTGACGGAACTAGCGGGAGGAGCGATGAGCAGTTCTTC. This gives the protein CASSDGTSGRSDEQFF.

The chain links TRBV4-3 to TRBJ1-1; no firm D call. Trimming took off 4 bases at V and 4 bases at J, with 16 bases between the two ends. This CDR3 spans 15 amino acids. CDR1 is LGHNA and CDR2 is YSLEER in the germline V gene. This chain's CDR3 is CASSLRWSGRTEAFF. The DNA of the CDR3 is TGCGCCAGCAGCCTCAGGTGGTCTGGACGCACTGAAGCTTTCTTT.

This clone appeared a few times. The chain combines TRBV28 with TRBJ1-1; D not resolved. This CDR3 spans 15 amino acids. Germline loops: CDR1 MDHEN, CDR2 SYDVKM. V lost 2 bases and J 10 bases, leaving 20 bases between the germline ends. The CDR3 loop is CASSLRDGGWTAAFF. The CDR3, as DNA: TGTGCCAGCAGTTTAAGGGATGGAGGATGGACGGCAGCTTTCTTT.

The gene calls are TRBV14 and TRBJ1-4, with a weak D call TRBD1 (5 bases). CDR1 and CDR2 from the germline V gene are SGHDN and FVKESK. V lost 4 bases, J lost 7 bases, and 16 bases lay in between. The CDR3 contains 15 residues. CDR3 protein: CASSRYRDVGEKLFF. The CDR3 DNA reads as TGTGCCAGCAGCCGGTACCGGGACGTCGGTGAAAAACTGTTTTTT. Supplemented by reference TRBV14 and TRBJ1-4, the full variable domain reads EAGVTQFPSHSVIEKGQTVTLRCDPISGHDNLYWYRRVMGKEIKFLLHFVKESKQDESGMPNNRFLAERTGGTYSTLKVQPAELEDSGVYFCASSRYRDVGEKLFFGSGTQLSVL.

This clone was detected only a few times. The rearrangement links TRBV7-9 to TRBJ1-1; a possible D gene is TRBD1 (5 bases). Per germline, CDR1 SEHNR and CDR2 FQNEAQ (reference sequence). V was cut by 1 base and J by 8 bases, with 11 bases left in between. The CDR3 runs 13 residues. The CDR3 is CASSLEGRGEAFF. DNA for the CDR3: TGTGCCAGCAGCTTAGAGGGCCGGGGCGAAGCTTTCTTT.

The chain combines TRBV19 with TRBJ2-3, with D perhaps matching TRBD2 (5 bases). The CDR3 contains 15 residues. Per germline, CDR1 LNHDA and CDR2 SQIVND (reference sequence). The V end lost 7 bases, the J end lost 1 base, and 15 bases lay between the germline ends. The CDR3 nucleotides read TGTGCCAGTACATTTTCCGGAGGTGGCACAGATACGCAGTATTTT. Protein product: CASTFSGGGTDTQYF. Looking up the rest from reference TRBV19 and TRBJ2-3 gives the full variable domain: DGGITQSPKYLFRKEGQNVTLSCEQNLNHDAMYWYRQDPGQGLRLIYYSQIVNDFQKGDIAEGYSVSREKKESFPLTVTSAQKNPTAFYLCASTFSGGGTDTQYFGPGTRLTVL.